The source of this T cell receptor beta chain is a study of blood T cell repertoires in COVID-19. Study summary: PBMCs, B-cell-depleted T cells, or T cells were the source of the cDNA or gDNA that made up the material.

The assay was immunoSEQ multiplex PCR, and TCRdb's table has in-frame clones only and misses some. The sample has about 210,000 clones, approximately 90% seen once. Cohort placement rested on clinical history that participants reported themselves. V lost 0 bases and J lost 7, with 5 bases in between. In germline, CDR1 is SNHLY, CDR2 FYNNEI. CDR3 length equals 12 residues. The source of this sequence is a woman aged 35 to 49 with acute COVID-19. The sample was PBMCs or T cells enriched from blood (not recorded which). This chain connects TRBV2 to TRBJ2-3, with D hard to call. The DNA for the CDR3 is TGTGCCAGCAGTGAAGCGTGGCATACGCAGTATTTT. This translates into CASSEAWHTQYF.